These 17 T cell receptor beta chains were sequenced from one sample in a study of molecular identifiers for immune sequencing clone quantification. TCRdb fed the PCR reads into MiXCR, producing one record per CDR3 protein. This table holds hundreds of thousands of distinct CDR3 sequences, 25% found once. Source material: naive CD8+ T cells from blood, with Jurkat cell RNA spiked in. As for subset: FACS-sorted CD8+CD4-CCR7+CD45RA+ naive T cells. These receptors all come from a human donor in good health. Some libraries in this study had Jurkat cell RNA spiked in.

This clonotype was found a few times. The junction departs from germline at one end; a sequencing error may be responsible. CDR3 bases: TGTGCCAGCAGCTTAGATCGGAGCTCCTACAATGGGCAGTTCTTC. Amino acid sequence: CASSLDRSSYNGQFF. The chain carries TRBV7-2 and TRBJ2-1; D is unclear. Germline values: CDR1 SGHTA, CDR2 FQGNSA. The CDR3 contains 15 residues.

The V call is TRBV3-1, the J call TRBJ2-1, with TRBD2 matching over 9 bases. The CDR3 consists of 17 residues. Germline assignment: CDR1 LGHDT and CDR2 YNNKEL (reference sequence). The V segment lost 0 bases and the J segment 6 bases; nucleotides outside the gene matches: 9. The CDR3 nucleotides are TGTGCCAGCAGCCAAGATTGGGGCGGGAGGGCCTTCAATGAGCAGTTCTTC. Translation gives CASSQDWGGRAFNEQFF.

This clonotype was found once. A junction end diverges from the germline sequence, so it may reflect a read error. The chain carries TRBV18 and TRBJ2-2; the D gene is possibly TRBD1 (5 bases). Per the germline V gene, CDR1 is KGHSH and CDR2 is LQKENI. The CDR3 is made up of 16 amino acids. In nucleotides, the CDR3 is TGTGCCAGCTCACCCATGACAGCTACGAACACCAGGGAGCTGTTTTTT. This codes for CASSPMTATNTRELFF.

A word on this clonotype: A much larger clone lies a single base off, so this may be a read error. Given the absence of the conserved phenylalanine or tryptophan at the CDR3 end, a read error is likely. The chain carries TRBV7-2 and TRBJ2-1, with TRBD2 matching 8 bases. Germline CDR1 and CDR2: SGHTA and FQGNSA. The CDR3 contains 19 residues. V shed 0 bases and J 3 bases; nucleotides not matched to a gene: 13. The CDR3 nucleotides read TGTGCCAGCAGCTTAGCTGAGGTATTCCGGGAGGGCCTCTACAATGAGCAGTTCCTC. This codes for CASSLAEVFREGLYNEQFL.

Details on this clonotype: With a much larger clone just one base away, this may be a read error. This sequence joins TRBV5-3 and TRBJ1-1; D unresolved. TRBV5-3 is labeled an ORF, and its function is uncertain. CDR3 length equals 11 residues. The CDR3 protein is CASSLEEEAFF. As DNA, the CDR3 is TGTGCCAGCAGCTTGGAGGAGGAAGCTTTCTTT.

This clonotype was detected many times. The chain recombines TRBV27 with TRBJ1-1; D not certain. Germline CDR1 is MNHEY and CDR2 is SMNVEV (reference sequence). The CDR3 has 14 amino acids. The V end lost 0 bases, the J end lost 4 bases, and 9 bases lay between the germline ends. CDR3 loop: CASSLSPGRTEAFF. The CDR3 nucleotides read TGTGCCAGCAGTTTATCCCCTGGGCGCACTGAAGCTTTCTTT.

This clonotype turned up a few times. The CDR3 spells CASSLWENYEQYF. In nucleotides, the CDR3 is TGTGCCAGCAGTTTATGGGAAAACTACGAGCAGTACTTC. This sequence joins TRBV12-3 or TRBV12-4 and TRBJ2-7; D uncertain. Trimming left V 2 bases short and J 3 bases short, with 8 bases between. This CDR3 has 13 amino acids.

As regards this clonotype: Since a much larger clone is just one base distant, this may be a read error. Here the CDR3 reads CSSGRSTGTQYF. DNA for the CDR3: TGCAGCTCTGGCAGGAGCACAGGTACGCAGTATTTT. This sequence joins TRBV29-1 and TRBJ2-3; D possibly corresponds to TRBD1 (5 bases). CDR3 length equals 12 residues. Germline lookup yields CDR1 SQVTM and CDR2 ANQGSEA.

The V and J genes are TRBV9 and TRBJ2-1; D possibly uses TRBD1 or TRBD2 (6 bases each). CDR1 and CDR2 (germline): SGDLS, YYNGEE. The CDR3 length is 17 residues. V was cut by 7 bases and J by 0 bases, with 20 bases left in between. CDR3 coding DNA: TGTGCCAGCGGCGGGGACAAATCTATGGCCTCCTACAATGAGCAGTTCTTC. Translation gives CASGGDKSMASYNEQFF.

A note on this clonotype: A much more abundant neighbour one base away suggests this may be a read error. This rearrangement joins TRBV10-3 to TRBJ2-3; perhaps TRBD2 as D (7 bases). The CDR3 spans 17 residues. The germline gives CDR1 ENHRY, CDR2 SYGVKD. CDR3 sequence (DNA): TGTGCCATCGGTGAGGCGGGGGCCCCACTAAGCACAGATACGCAGTATTTT. It codes for CAIGEAGAPLSTDTQYF.

As concerns this clonotype: A much larger clone is a single base away; this may be a read error. The genes are TRBV15 and TRBJ2-3, with 10 bases matching TRBD1. CDR1 and CDR2 (germline): LNHNV, YYDKDF (reference sequence). The CDR3 covers 17 residues. The CDR3 loop is CATGRSPGQGPPDTQYF. DNA of the CDR3: TGTGCCACCGGCAGAAGCCCGGGACAGGGGCCACCGGATACGCAGTATTTT.

The sample holds many counts of this clonotype. This rearrangement joins TRBV7-2 to TRBJ2-7; perhaps TRBD1 as D (6 bases). Looked up from germline, CDR1 is SGHTA and CDR2 is FQGNSA. This CDR3 comprises 14 residues. Trimming left V 3 bases short and J 4 bases short, with 13 bases between. CDR3 residues: CASSFYREEYEQYF. The CDR3, as DNA: TGTGCCAGCAGCTTCTACAGGGAAGAGTACGAGCAGTACTTC.

A word on this clonotype: A much bigger clone sits one base away, suggesting this may be a read error. The chain links TRBV20-1 to TRBJ2-3, with D perhaps TRBD2 (6 bases). The germline gives CDR1 DFQATT, CDR2 SNEGSKA (reference sequence). The CDR3 runs 13 residues. The CDR3 is CSATPSWEDTQNF. CDR3 DNA sequence: TGCAGTGCAACGCCGTCCTGGGAGGATACGCAGAATTTT.

On this clonotype: A much bigger clone sits one base away, suggesting this may be a read error. The CDR3 does not close with the conserved phenylalanine or tryptophan, likely indicating a read error. The chain employs TRBV5-1 and TRBJ2-7, with 10 nucleotides matching TRBD1. The CDR3 length is 16 residues. Germline trimming cut 3 bases from V and 0 bases from J; bases unmatched to any gene: 6. Germline CDR1 SGHRS, CDR2 YFSETQ. CDR3 DNA: TGCGCCAGCAGCTCGACAGGGGGCGAATCCTCCTACGAGCAGTACTCC. It codes for CASSSTGGESSYEQYS.

The rearrangement joins TRBV7-2 to TRBJ2-2; 9 positions agree with TRBD2. Trimming cost V 2 bases and J 6 bases; bases outside gene matches: 4. Per germline, CDR1 SGHTA and CDR2 FQGNSA. This CDR3 is built from 15 residues. CDR3 sequence reads: CASSLLGGRAGELFF. CDR3 sequence (DNA): TGTGCCAGCAGCTTACTTGGCGGGAGGGCCGGGGAGCTGTTTTTT.

At least ten counts were recorded for this clonotype. The chain is built from TRBV6-5 and TRBJ1-1; D gene ambiguous. This CDR3 is built from 13 residues. Trimming shortened V by 2 bases and J by 2 bases, and 6 bases separated the two germline ends. The germline gives CDR1 MNHEY, CDR2 SVGAGI. CDR3 sequence reads: CASSYAENTEAFF. CDR3 bases: TGTGCCAGCAGTTACGCAGAAAACACTGAAGCTTTCTTT.

Comments on this clonotype: This may stem from a read error, because a much larger clone lies one nucleotide away. The DNA for the CDR3 is TGTGCCAGCAGACTCCCACTAGGAGGGACCCAGTACTTC. This encodes CASRLPLGGTQYF. This sequence joins TRBV7-9 and TRBJ2-5, with D perhaps matching TRBD2 (5 bases). Germline loops: CDR1 SEHNR, CDR2 FQNEAQ (reference sequence). Trimming left V 6 bases short and J 7 bases short, with 15 bases between. The CDR3 is 13 residues long.